The 3 T cell receptor delta chains reported below all come from one sample, sequenced in a study of Vδ1+ human thymocytes. Regarding the study as a whole: In the thymus, TRG and TRD repertoires looked highly polyclonal with Gaussian CDR3 lengths.

Their cognate antigens are unknown. The template was reverse-transcribed extracted RNA. Multiplex PCR used pooled V-gene forward primers and a constant-region reverse primer to amplify CDR3s. TCRdb reanalysed the multiplex PCR reads via CATT. The sample yields about 25,000 delta-chain clones, under 8.5% seen once. The source material was Vdelta1+ gamma-delta thymocytes from the thymus. Regarding subset: FACS-sorted CD3+ TCRalphabeta- TCRVdelta1+ TCRVdelta2- thymocytes. The source of these receptors is a girl in the first two years of life who had congenital heart surgery.

This chain connects TRDV1 to TRDJ2; TRDD3 matches 10 bases. Looked up from germline, CDR1 is TSWWSYY and CDR2 is QGS. The CDR3 length is 23 residues. The J segment lost 10 bases and the V segment lost 0 bases, leaving 29 bases of the junction unmatched. DNA of the CDR3: TGTGCTCTTGGGGAACTACGCGAGCCTTCCTGGGGGATAAATCCCGAAGAGGTGGTACAACTCTTCTTT. Protein product: CALGELREPSWGINPEEVVQLFF.

The rearrangement uses TRDV1 and TRDJ1, with 11 bases matching TRDD3. The junction had 7 bases not matched to a gene; V was cut back by 0 bases and J by 1 base. The CDR3 has 18 residues. The germline gives CDR1 TSWWSYY, CDR2 QGS. The CDR3 protein is CALGELAGGGYGTDKLIF. The CDR3 DNA reads TGTGCTCTTGGGGAACTAGCCGGTGGGGGATACGGCACCGATAAACTCATCTTT.

This clone was seen only a few times. The chain has TRDV1 and TRDJ1, with TRDD3 as a possible D gene (5 bases). CDR3 length: 16 residues. Germline CDR1 reads TSWWSYY; CDR2 reads QGS. The V gene lost 0 bases and the J gene lost 3 bases, with 14 bases spanning the gap. The CDR3 bases are TGTGCTCTTGGGGAACTAGTGGGTGGGATTGCCGATAAACTCATCTTT. It is translated as CALGELVGGIADKLIF.